This T cell receptor beta chain was identified during a study of spatial heterogeneity in lung cancer. As to time point: sample taken at primary tumor resection. This CDR3 is 15 amino acids long. V shed 2 bases and J shed 1 base, with 8 bases lying between them. From germline, CDR1 is LGHDT and CDR2 YNNKEL (reference sequence). MiXCR was run by TCRdb on the 5' RACE reads, yielding one entry per CDR3 protein. The repertoire holds around 45,000 distinct CDR3 sequences, roughly 13% seen once, with around 56% in the top ten. The TCR sequence derives from a male donor with early-stage non-small cell lung cancer. The rearrangement uses TRBV3-1 and TRBJ2-2; no definite D call. Sequencing used PBMCs, obtained at surgery. The CDR3 reads CASSQFSGNTGELFF. CDR3 DNA: TGTGCCAGCAGCCAATTTTCGGGGAACACCGGGGAGCTGTTTTTT.